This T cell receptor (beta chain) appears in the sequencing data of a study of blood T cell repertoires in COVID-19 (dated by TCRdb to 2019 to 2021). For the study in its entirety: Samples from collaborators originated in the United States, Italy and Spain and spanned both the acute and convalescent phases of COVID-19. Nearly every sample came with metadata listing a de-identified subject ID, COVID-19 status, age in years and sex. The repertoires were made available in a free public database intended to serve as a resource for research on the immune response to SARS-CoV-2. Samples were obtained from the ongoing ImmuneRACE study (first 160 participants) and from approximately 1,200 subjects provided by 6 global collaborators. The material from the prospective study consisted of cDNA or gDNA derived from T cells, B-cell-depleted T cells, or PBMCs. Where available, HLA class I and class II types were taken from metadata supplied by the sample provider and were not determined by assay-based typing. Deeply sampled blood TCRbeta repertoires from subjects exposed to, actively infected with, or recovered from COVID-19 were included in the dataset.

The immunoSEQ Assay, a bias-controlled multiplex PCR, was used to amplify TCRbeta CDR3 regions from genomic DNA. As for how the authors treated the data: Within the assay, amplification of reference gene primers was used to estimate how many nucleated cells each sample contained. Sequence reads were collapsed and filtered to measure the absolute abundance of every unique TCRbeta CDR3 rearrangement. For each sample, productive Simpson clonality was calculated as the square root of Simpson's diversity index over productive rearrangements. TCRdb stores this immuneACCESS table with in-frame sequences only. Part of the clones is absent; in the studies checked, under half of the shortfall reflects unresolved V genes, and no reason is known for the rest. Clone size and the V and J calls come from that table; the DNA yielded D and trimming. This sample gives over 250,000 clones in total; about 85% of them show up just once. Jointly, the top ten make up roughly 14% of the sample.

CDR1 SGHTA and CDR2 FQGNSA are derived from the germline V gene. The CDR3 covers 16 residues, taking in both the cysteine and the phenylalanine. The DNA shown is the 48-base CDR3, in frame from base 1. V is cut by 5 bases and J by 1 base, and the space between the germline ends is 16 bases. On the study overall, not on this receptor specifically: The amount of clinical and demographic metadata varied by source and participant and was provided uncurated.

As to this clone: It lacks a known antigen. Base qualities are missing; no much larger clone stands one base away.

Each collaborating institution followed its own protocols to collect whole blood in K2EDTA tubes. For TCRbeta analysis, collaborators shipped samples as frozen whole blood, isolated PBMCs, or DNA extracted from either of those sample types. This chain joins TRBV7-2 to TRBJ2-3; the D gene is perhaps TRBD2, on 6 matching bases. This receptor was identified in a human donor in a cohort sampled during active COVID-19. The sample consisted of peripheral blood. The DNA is TGTGCCAGCAGCCCGGGGGTGGGCCAGCGCACAGATACGCAGTATTTT. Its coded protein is CASSPGVGQRTDTQYF. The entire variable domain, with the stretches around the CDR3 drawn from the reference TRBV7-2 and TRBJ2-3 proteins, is GAGVSQSPSNKVTEKGKDVELRCDPISGHTALYWYRQSLGQGLEFLIYFQGNSAPDKSGLPSDRFSAERTGGSVSTLTIQRTQQEDSAVYLCASSPGVGQRTDTQYFGPGTRLTVL.